These 27 T cell receptor beta chains were all obtained from the same sample, sequenced in a study of T cells in Graves' hyperthyroidism and ophthalmopathy. RNA transcripts served as the template for amplifying TCR beta CDR3 regions. With the HTBI primer set, the TCR CDR3 went through a first round of RT-PCR. TCRdb ran MiXCR on the multiplex PCR reads and lists one entry per CDR3 protein. The sample lists approximately 600,000 distinct CDR3 sequences; about 15% were seen once. The sample was blood. These receptors all come from a woman aged 25 to 39 with Graves' hyperthyroidism that later progressed to Graves' ophthalmopathy.

V and J are TRBV20-1 and TRBJ1-1; TRBD1 might be the D (5 bases). V was pared by 6 bases and J by 3 bases, with 17 bases between. This CDR3 has 14 amino acids. Germline V gene lookup returns CDR1 DFQATT and CDR2 SNEGSKA (reference sequence). The CDR3 region is CSAGDQGRDTEAFF. CDR3 nucleotide sequence: TGCAGTGCAGGCGATCAGGGAAGAGACACTGAAGCTTTCTTT.

This clonotype was detected many times. The gene calls are TRBV28 and TRBJ2-3, with D possibly TRBD2 on 5 matching bases. V shed 1 base and J shed 4 bases, with 9 bases lying between them. The germline V gene has CDR1 MDHEN and CDR2 SYDVKM. This CDR3 is 14 amino acids long. The CDR3 loop is CASSLYEGSDTQYF. For the CDR3, the DNA is TGTGCCAGCAGTTTATACGAGGGATCAGATACGCAGTATTTT.

This chain links TRBV18 with TRBJ1-3; the D is unclear. V was trimmed by 1 base and J by 0 bases, leaving 10 bases between them. CDR3 length: 16 residues. The V gene's germline CDR1 is KGHSH and CDR2 LQKENI. CDR3 region: CASSPRYLDSGNTIYF. CDR3 in DNA: TGTGCCAGCTCACCACGGTATCTCGACTCTGGAAACACCATATATTTT.

This clonotype has at least ten counts. The V gene is TRBV11-3, the J gene TRBJ1-1; maybe TRBD1 (5 bases). The CDR3 sequence is 13 residues long. Germline V gene data show CDR1 as SGHNT and CDR2 as YENEEA. Trimming cost V 3 bases and J 5 bases, with 10 bases left between them. The CDR3 coding sequence is TGTGCCAGCAGCTTTTCAGGGAAAACTGAAGCTTTCTTT. It codes for CASSFSGKTEAFF.

This clonotype was seen many times. This chain connects TRBV25-1 to TRBJ1-5; TRBD1 might be the D (5 bases). This CDR3 comprises 14 residues. CDR1 is MGHDK and CDR2 is SYGVNS in the germline V gene. V was trimmed by 6 bases and J by 3 bases, leaving 12 bases between them. The CDR3 region has the DNA TGTGCCAGCAGACAAACCGGGACCAATCAGCCCCAGCATTTT. The encoded protein is CASRQTGTNQPQHF.

This clonotype was counted only a few times. This chain uses TRBV2 with TRBJ2-7; TRBD1 or TRBD2 may be the D gene (5 bases each). Trimming took 3 bases from V and 2 from J, leaving 11 bases between them. The CDR3 length is 14 residues. The V gene's germline CDR1 is SNHLY and CDR2 FYNNEI. In nucleotides, the CDR3 is TGTGCCAGCAGTGACAGGGACGTCCCCTACGAGCAGTACTTC. Amino acid sequence: CASSDRDVPYEQYF.

This clonotype showed up many times. The chain carries TRBV7-3 and TRBJ2-4, with D possibly being TRBD2 (6 bases). The CDR3 extends over 17 amino acids. Between the trimmed V and J ends, which lost 8 bases and 1 base, there was a span of 21 bases. Germline lookup yields CDR1 SGHTA and CDR2 FQGTGA. The CDR3 sequence is CASPRRARNVAKNIQYF. CDR3 in DNA: TGTGCCAGCCCTCGGAGGGCCAGGAATGTGGCCAAAAACATTCAGTACTTC.

This clonotype was observed a few times. V gene TRBV7-9 combines with J gene TRBJ2-1; 7 bases are a match to TRBD2. Germline V gene lookup returns CDR1 SEHNR and CDR2 FQNEAQ (reference sequence). This CDR3 contains 16 residues. V trimming: 5 bases; J trimming: 0 bases; junction bases outside the gene matches: 7. The CDR3 bases are TGTGCCAGCAGCAAACTAGCGCCGAGCTCCTACAATGAGCAGTTCTTC. Translated, it gives CASSKLAPSSYNEQFF.

This clonotype was counted at least ten times. This chain links TRBV3-1 with TRBJ2-3; D is possibly TRBD1 or TRBD2 (5 bases each). Between the trimmed V and J ends, which lost 0 bases and 8 bases, there was a span of 9 bases. The V gene's germline CDR1 is LGHDT and CDR2 YNNKEL (reference sequence). The CDR3 is 13 residues long. Written as DNA, the CDR3 is TGTGCCAGCAGCCAAGATGGGGACCTTACGCAGTATTTT. Translating it yields CASSQDGDLTQYF.

For this clonotype: This may arise from a read error, as a much more abundant clone is one base away. The chain links TRBV30 to TRBJ2-7, with a weak D call TRBD2 (6 bases). Trimming left V 5 bases short and J 7 bases short, with 18 bases between. The CDR3 is 13 amino acids. Germline V CDR1 and CDR2: GTSNPN, SVGIG (reference sequence). CDR3 amino acids: CAWGMREVWEQYF. CDR3 sequence (DNA): TGTGCCTGGGGTATGCGGGAAGTCTGGGAGCAGTACTTC.

This clonotype came up many times. The chain carries TRBV7-2 and TRBJ2-1, with 7 positions matching TRBD1. J lost 9 bases, V lost 5 bases, and 4 bases had no gene match. CDR3 length: 12 amino acids. Germline V gives CDR1 SGHTA, CDR2 FQGNSA. CDR3 amino acids: CASSDRVGEQFF. DNA of the CDR3: TGTGCCAGCAGCGACAGGGTTGGTGAGCAGTTCTTC.

This clonotype came up many times. The chain employs TRBV7-9 and TRBJ2-7, with D possibly matching TRBD2 (5 bases). The CDR3 is made up of 15 amino acids. Germline CDR1 is SEHNR and CDR2 is FQNEAQ (reference sequence). V lost 6 bases and J 3 bases, leaving 18 bases between the germline ends. The CDR3 bases are TGTGCCAGCAGGCTTGTCTTGGGGAGAAGCTACGAGCAGTACTTC. As protein: CASRLVLGRSYEQYF. Full variable domain (remainder filled in from reference TRBV7-9 and TRBJ2-7): DTGVSQNPRHKITKRGQNVTFRCDPISEHNRLYWYRQTLGQGPEFLTYFQNEAQLEKSRLLSDRFSAERPKGSFSTLEIQRTEQGDSAMYLCASRLVLGRSYEQYFGPGTRLTVT.

The sample holds many counts of this clonotype. The chain couples TRBV2 to TRBJ1-6; a weak D match, TRBD1 (5 bases). The CDR3 length is 15 residues. V lost 2 bases and J 9 bases, leaving 14 bases between the germline ends. From germline, CDR1 is SNHLY and CDR2 FYNNEI. The CDR3 region has the DNA TGTGCCAGCAGTGAAAGAGGGCAGGGAATTTCACCCCTCCACTTT. Its protein is CASSERGQGISPLHF.

This clonotype turned up a few times. The chain is built from TRBV6-5 and TRBJ2-2; D gene uncertain. Germline CDR1 MNHEY, CDR2 SVGAGI. Trimming stripped 4 bases from V and 3 bases from J, with 9 bases between. This CDR3 is 14 amino acids long. The CDR3: CASSSPLYTGELFF. DNA of the CDR3: TGTGCCAGCAGTTCCCCCCTGTACACCGGGGAGCTGTTTTTT.

Many counts were recorded for this clonotype. V usage is TRBV30 and J usage is TRBJ1-5; a weak D match, TRBD1 (6 bases). Germline values: CDR1 GTSNPN, CDR2 SVGIG (reference sequence). The ends were cut back, 5 bases at V and 0 bases at J, with 14 bases in the middle. The CDR3 is 15 amino acids. The CDR3 loop is CAWAQGGNSNQPQHF. The CDR3 DNA follows: TGTGCCTGGGCACAGGGAGGGAATAGCAATCAGCCCCAGCATTTT.

J is TRBJ2-3 and V is TRBV5-1; D is possibly TRBD1 (6 bases). Trimming took off 4 bases at V and 2 bases at J, with 11 bases between the two ends. The CDR3 is 14 amino acids. The germline V gene has CDR1 SGHRS and CDR2 YFSETQ. The CDR3 region is CASSEGGITDTQYF. The CDR3 DNA sequence: TGCGCCAGCAGCGAAGGGGGTATCACAGATACGCAGTATTTT.

Concerning this clonotype itself: This may be a read error: a much more frequent sequence differs by one nucleotide. The rearrangement joins TRBV4-1 to TRBJ2-3; D is unresolved. Germline CDR1 MGHRA, CDR2 YSYEKL. The CDR3 extends over 18 amino acids. The germline V and J ends were trimmed by 2 bases and 0 bases, with 18 bases remaining between them. The CDR3 DNA sequence: TGCGCCAGCAGCCAATGCCCCGGTGGTGGGCGAAGCACAGATACGCAGTATTTT. Translating it yields CASSQCPGGGRSTDTQYF.

This clonotype was seen repeatedly, ten times or more. The rearrangement uses TRBV19 and TRBJ2-1; 8 bases agree with TRBD1. In germline, CDR1 is LNHDA, CDR2 SQIVND (reference sequence). The CDR3 consists of 14 residues. Losses at the gene ends were 5 bases for V and 8 bases for J; bases not matched to a gene: 8. As DNA, the CDR3 is TGTGCCAGTAGTTTACGGACAGGGAGCGATGAGCAGTTCTTC. Its translation is CASSLRTGSDEQFF.

There are many counts of this clonotype. This rearrangement joins TRBV12-5 to TRBJ2-5, with D possibly being TRBD2 (6 bases). The V end lost 5 bases, the J end lost 2 bases, and 15 bases lay between the germline ends. Germline CDR1 reads LGHNT; CDR2 reads FRNRAP. The CDR3 sequence is 15 residues long. As DNA, the CDR3 is TGTGCTAGTGGTAGATGGACTACTCGGCAAGAGACCCAGTACTTC. This codes for CASGRWTTRQETQYF.

The sample holds many counts of this clonotype. This sequence joins TRBV20-1 and TRBJ2-3; no reliable D call. The CDR3 runs 12 residues. CDR1 is DFQATT, CDR2 SNEGSKA, per germline (reference sequence). Trimming shortened V by 2 bases and J by 2 bases, and 5 bases separated the two germline ends. CDR3 loop: CSARPPTDTQYF. The CDR3 region has the DNA TGCAGTGCTAGACCTCCCACAGATACGCAGTATTTT.

This sequence joins TRBV5-1 and TRBJ2-7; D is possibly TRBD1 or TRBD2 (5 bases each). The CDR3 spans 16 residues. The ends were cut back, 0 bases at V and 3 bases at J, with 16 bases in the middle. In germline, CDR1 is SGHRS, CDR2 YFSETQ. The CDR3 protein is CASSLGGWDELYEQYF. The CDR3 bases are TGCGCCAGCAGCTTGGGGGGCTGGGACGAACTCTACGAGCAGTACTTC.

This clonotype was picked up a small number of times. This chain joins TRBV6-2 or TRBV6-3 and TRBJ2-5; tentative D call: TRBD2 (5 bases). Trimming took 4 bases from V and 3 from J, leaving 18 bases between them. The CDR3 contains 16 residues. CDR1 and CDR2 from the germline V gene are MNHEY and SVGEGT. CDR3 sequence: CASSSLTGWREETQYF. Written as DNA, the CDR3 is TGTGCCAGCAGTTCGCTTACGGGGTGGCGGGAAGAGACCCAGTACTTC.

The table lists this clonotype with a few counts. The J gene is TRBJ2-7, the V gene TRBV30, with 13 bases aligning to TRBD2. Trimming took 2 bases from V and 1 from J; bases not matched to a gene: 17. The length of the CDR3 is 20 residues. Per the germline V gene, CDR1 is GTSNPN and CDR2 is SVGIG (reference sequence). The CDR3 loop reads CAWSPLGAAGTSGTSYEQYF. As DNA, the CDR3 is TGTGCCTGGAGTCCCTTGGGGGCGGCTGGGACTAGCGGGACGTCCTACGAGCAGTACTTC.

The sample holds a few counts of this clonotype. The CDR3 reads CASSPRGIGANVLTF. The CDR3 nucleotides read TGCGCCAGCAGTCCGAGGGGGATAGGGGCCAACGTCCTGACTTTC. This chain links TRBV5-1 with TRBJ2-6; perhaps TRBD1 as D (6 bases). Trimming took 5 bases from V and 4 from J, leaving 13 bases between them. This CDR3 comprises 15 residues. The germline V gene has CDR1 SGHRS and CDR2 YFSETQ.

This clonotype appeared many times. The rearrangement uses TRBV7-2 and TRBJ1-1; D possibly corresponds to TRBD1 (6 bases). Germline V gene lookup returns CDR1 SGHTA and CDR2 FQGNSA. Trimming shortened V by 6 bases and J by 0 bases, and 14 bases separated the two germline ends. The CDR3 is 15 residues long. The CDR3 loop is CASSRPWGLNTEAFF. As DNA, the CDR3 is TGTGCCAGCAGTCGACCATGGGGGCTGAACACTGAAGCTTTCTTT.

This clonotype showed up many times. This sequence joins TRBV9 and TRBJ1-3; D is possibly TRBD1 (6 bases). V was cut by 0 bases and J by 3 bases, with 10 bases left in between. The CDR3 consists of 15 residues. Germline CDR1 reads SGDLS; CDR2 reads YYNGEE. CDR3 loop: CASSVGQEIGNTIYF. CDR3 in DNA: TGTGCCAGCAGCGTAGGACAGGAGATTGGAAACACCATATATTTT.

This clonotype was seen only a few times. V gene TRBV19 combines with J gene TRBJ2-4; 7 positions agree with TRBD2. The V segment lost 1 base and the J segment 8 bases; nucleotides outside the gene matches: 11. Germline V CDR1 and CDR2: LNHDA, SQIVND (reference sequence). The CDR3 spans 16 residues. CDR3 DNA: TGTGCCAGTAGTATAGTACCCGGACTAGGGGTAGACATTCAGTACTTC. Its protein is CASSIVPGLGVDIQYF.